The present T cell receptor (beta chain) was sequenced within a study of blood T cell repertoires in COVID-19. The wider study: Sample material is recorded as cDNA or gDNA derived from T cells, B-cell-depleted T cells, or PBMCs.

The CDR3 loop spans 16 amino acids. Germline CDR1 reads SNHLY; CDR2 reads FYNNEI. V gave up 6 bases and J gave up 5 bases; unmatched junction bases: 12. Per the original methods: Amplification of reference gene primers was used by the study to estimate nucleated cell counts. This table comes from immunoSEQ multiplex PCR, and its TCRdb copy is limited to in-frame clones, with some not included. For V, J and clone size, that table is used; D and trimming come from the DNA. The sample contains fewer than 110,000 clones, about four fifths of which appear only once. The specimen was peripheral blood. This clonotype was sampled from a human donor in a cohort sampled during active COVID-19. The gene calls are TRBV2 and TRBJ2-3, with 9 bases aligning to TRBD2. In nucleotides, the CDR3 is TGTGCCAGCAGGCTGCGTTCTAGCGGGATGGGAGATACGCAGTATTTT. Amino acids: CASRLRSSGMGDTQYF.